The 2 T cell receptor beta chains presented below share a single source sample, sequenced in a study of blood T cell repertoires in COVID-19. The repertoire was sequenced with immunoSEQ multiplex PCR; TCRdb's copy has only in-frame clones and lacks some. The data hold approximately 46,000 clones, with 70% to 90% observed a single time. Sequenced material: peripheral blood. These receptors were collected from a man between 65 and 80 years old with active COVID-19.

V gene TRBV10-2 combines with J gene TRBJ1-6, with D hard to call. V lost 0 bases and J 6 bases, leaving 15 bases between the germline ends. The germline V gene has CDR1 WSHSY and CDR2 SAAADI. The CDR3 runs 17 residues. The CDR3 sequence is CASSESIGGSFNSPLHF. The CDR3 DNA sequence: TGCGCCAGCAGTGAGTCGATAGGCGGAAGTTTTAATTCACCCCTCCACTTT.

The chain links TRBV18 to TRBJ1-3; D uncertain. This CDR3 has 16 amino acids. Germline V gene sequence: CDR1 KGHSH, CDR2 LQKENI. The V and J ends lost 3 bases and 0 bases respectively, with 12 bases between them. CDR3 nucleotide sequence: TGTGCCAGCTCACCCCCGACGGGGAGCTCTGGAAACACCATATATTTT. Encoded protein: CASSPPTGSSGNTIYF.